This TCR beta chain was captured by sequencing in a study of cytomegalovirus exposure and HLA in healthy donors (dated by TCRdb to 2017 to 2019). In the study overall: An earlier analysis of several hundred of the donors reported 276 Gb of sequence data and around 110 million unique TCR beta sequences obtained from roughly 180 million T cells. Besides the first cohort of 550 to 750 subjects, a separate validation cohort made up of 95 to 150 different subjects was used. HLA typing included class I and class II loci at four-digit resolution. Rather than using new phenotypic data, the later analysis identified candidate immune exposures from TCR beta sequences and from how often those sequences occurred across donors. The study aimed to test whether signatures of past pathogen exposure could be identified by cataloging public T cell receptors. All discovery cohort repertoires had been generated using a single sequencing platform. Several DR-DQ haplotypes were handled as single units for association and clustering, since linkage in the cohort was strong. The study combined high-throughput TCR immunosequencing, statistical association of individual TCRs with disease status, and machine learning to predict cytomegalovirus infection status. On average, around 200,000 unique TCR beta nucleotide sequences were sequenced per donor among 350 to 400 genotyped donors of the cohort, with 15% to 20% of those sequences being non-productive. An early release that covered some 640 HLA-typed donors contained approximately 300 gigabases of sequencing data and some 87 million unique TCR sequences. A later genetic analysis used genome-wide SNP genotypes for about three fifths of the roughly 700 donors, treating that subset as a discovery cohort. An earlier analysis of 587 of the donors used high-throughput TCR beta sequencing to judge whether each TCR beta V gene segment behaved as functional or pseudogenic. The genetic ancestry cluster associated with self-reported Caucasian donors included over 80% of the 398 genotyped donors. The study used immunosequencing to profile the T cell repertoires of 666 subjects and linked those repertoires to cytomegalovirus serostatus. A later analysis re-examined previously published TCR beta repertoires from over 500 donors and added high-resolution HLA genotyping to investigate patterns of TCR occurrence. Donor age, sex, ethnicity and CMV serostatus were collected together with the repertoire data. Typing coverage differed by locus: A, B, C, DRB1 and DQB1 were typed in about 620-630 donors, DQA1 in about 500, DPA1 in 600 to 610, and DPB1 in 400 to 480. The paper's findings and limits, for the study overall: When HLA alleles, especially DR and DQ, strongly co-occurred, attributing TCR associations to individual alleles was difficult. An earlier analysis of approximately 500 of the donors showed that most TCR beta V segments appeared in productive rearrangements either about 87% or about 30% of the time, which broadly matched IMGT annotations. A further reported finding was that TCR beta sequences accurately predicted the HLA-A and HLA-B alleles for most subjects in the first cohort. Only TCR beta chains were sequenced in this cohort, and the absence of alpha or paired-chain data limited detectable features. At a false discovery rate of 0.05, a later analysis linked approximately 18,000 TCR beta sequences to specific HLA alleles. Compared with equally common non-associated chains, HLA-associated TCR beta chains in a later analysis were more clonally expanded and had lower generation probabilities. According to a later analysis, parvovirus B19, influenza, CMV and Epstein-Barr virus appeared linked to several top co-occurrence clusters. Because the 87-base-pair reads could not distinguish some IMGT-functional V segments, including TRBV6-2 and TRBV6-3, those segments were excluded. The study gave a list of some 150 TCR beta chains associated with cytomegalovirus. The classifier was reported to diagnose cytomegalovirus status with high specificity and sensitivity in both the original cohort and the validation cohort. A later genetic analysis associated a missense DCLRE1C variant with V-gene and J-gene trimming of TCR beta chains, and an independent cohort replicated the association. While some public TCRs were present in many individuals, most TCR sequences turned up only very rarely across donors. Because counts were too low, seventeen rarely observed V segments, including chromosome 9 orphons, were left out of the earlier analysis of approximately 580 of the donors. The sequencing pipeline was judged likely to have produced a cluster of highly shared sequence variants as a technical artifact. In a later analysis, TCR association rates were found to vary across HLA loci, with the most associated TCRs seen for DRB1 alleles and the fewest for HLA-C alleles. In a later genetic analysis, fewer N-insertions in productive TCRs were reported among donors in an Asian-associated ancestry cluster than the roughly 710-donor mean. In a later analysis, most CMV-associated TCR beta chains were found to appear HLA-restricted, with HLA associations seemingly driven largely by CMV exposure. Because HLA typing was unavailable for some donors at each locus, only the typed subset was used in association tests. Linkage disequilibrium might explain the correlated functional status among segregating V segments, but an unknown experimental factor could not be excluded. It was suggested by the authors that the approach could potentially be generalized to other disease states and immunological phenotypes. Presence/absence analyses assumed roughly uniform sequencing depth across donors, an assumption that may not hold. CMV serostatus was the only immune exposure information available for the cohort. A few of the identified cytomegalovirus-associated TCR beta chains were confirmed in vitro to be specific for cytomegalovirus antigens.

The cohort consisted of some 730 healthy bone marrow donors. All cohort members were sampled while nominally healthy, although unrecorded immune exposures were likely present. The donor tested CMV seronegative, placing the donor among the roughly 350 seronegative members of the cohort. Every donor gave a peripheral blood sample, and the peripheral blood mononuclear cells from that sample were used for TCR beta sequencing. Genomic DNA extraction from the blood cell samples was performed with the Qiagen DNeasy Blood Extraction Kit. Points on this clone: The antigen this receptor binds is unknown. It has no much larger one-base neighbor in the sample; base qualities were not kept.

The library came from the immunoSEQ multiplex PCR assay. The multiplex PCR relied on a mix of 60 forward primers for TCR Vbeta segments and 13 reverse primers for TCR Jbeta segments. Amplification of the CDR3 region of rearranged TCR beta genes was performed with a multiplex PCR assay on genomic DNA. Amplified TCR beta libraries were sequenced as 87-base-pair reads on the Illumina HiSeq System. The paper's processing steps were these. Across the 700 or so repertoires, a later analysis counted about 81 million unique TCR beta chains, approximately 10 million of which were shared by at least two donors. Raw reads were error-corrected and collapsed into unique sequences by a nearest-neighbor algorithm in which closely related sequences were merged to remove PCR and sequencing errors. CDR3 sequences were aligned to IMGT reference sequences to assign V, D and J gene segments. For a sequence to be retained, at least a six-nucleotide match to both a V gene segment and a J gene segment was required. Rearrangements were called productive when the CDR3 lacked stop codons and stayed in frame with V and J; all others were non-productive. Following IMGT convention, CDR3 was defined as the stretch from the second conserved V-encoded cysteine to the conserved J-encoded phenylalanine. In an earlier analysis of around 570 of the donors, sequences lacking an unambiguous match to a single V gene segment were excluded. In an earlier analysis of 450 to 750 of the donors, a V segment was called functional when productive rearrangements were above 56.7%, and segregating when the standard deviation between donors exceeded 5%. To diagnose cytomegalovirus status from the catalog of TCR beta chain sequences, a statistical classification framework was built. In a later analysis, TCR nucleotide sequences were compared against IMGT/GENE-DB human TR gene sequences so that V and J genes could be assigned. In a later analysis, CDR3 sequences and most-parsimonious VDJ recombination scenarios were assigned using the TCRdist pipeline. A later analysis defined each TCR beta chain by its CDR3 amino acid sequence plus V-gene family, and excluded reads lacking a unique V-gene family. In a later analysis, 500 to 700 highly shared, low-generation-probability nucleotide sequences were removed to address suspected cross-contamination and a sequencing artifact. A later analysis calculated a clonal expansion index for each public chain from normalized within-repertoire ranks of inferred template counts. In a later analysis, generation probabilities were computed with a VDJ recombination model fitted to out-of-frame rearrangements, and the resulting probabilities were checked against IGoR. Hypergeometric tests were used in a later analysis to score TCR-TCR, TCR-HLA and TCR-CMV co-occurrence, with a repertoire-size bias correction applied to the TCR pairs. To estimate false discovery rates, a later analysis permuted the HLA or CMV assignments 20 times. In a later analysis, co-occurring TCRs were grouped using DBSCAN, and TCRdist sequence similarity was added for clustering within HLA-allele-positive subsets. Co-occurrence clustering excluded repertoires with fewer than 30,000 or more than 120,000 public chains, plus five with anomalous nucleotide sharing. The immuneACCESS repertoire file appears here via TCRdb, limited to in-frame rearrangements. These files lack a portion of the clones; in checked studies, under half of the deficit traces to unresolved V genes, and the cause of the others is not known. The V and J calls and clone size are taken from that table; D and trimming were inferred from the DNA. The sample table holds some 140,000 clones, of which around 77% were seen once. The top ten hold around 2% of the sample.

Unmatched junction bases come to 5, with V trimmed by 4 bases and J by 2 bases. Taken from cysteine to phenylalanine, the CDR3 has 16 residues. Just the 48-base CDR3 DNA is kept, in frame starting at base 1. In the germline V gene (reference sequence), CDR1 corresponds to MNHEY and CDR2 to SMNVEV. The specimen was PBMCs. The origin of this receptor is a man aged 30 to 45 in good health and CMV-seronegative. Here the chain combines TRBV27 and TRBJ2-7, with 13 middle bases fitting TRBD2. The nucleotide sequence reads TGTGCCAGCAGTTACTACGGGACTAGCGGGGCCTACGAGCAGTACTTC. It translates to CASSYYGTSGAYEQYF.